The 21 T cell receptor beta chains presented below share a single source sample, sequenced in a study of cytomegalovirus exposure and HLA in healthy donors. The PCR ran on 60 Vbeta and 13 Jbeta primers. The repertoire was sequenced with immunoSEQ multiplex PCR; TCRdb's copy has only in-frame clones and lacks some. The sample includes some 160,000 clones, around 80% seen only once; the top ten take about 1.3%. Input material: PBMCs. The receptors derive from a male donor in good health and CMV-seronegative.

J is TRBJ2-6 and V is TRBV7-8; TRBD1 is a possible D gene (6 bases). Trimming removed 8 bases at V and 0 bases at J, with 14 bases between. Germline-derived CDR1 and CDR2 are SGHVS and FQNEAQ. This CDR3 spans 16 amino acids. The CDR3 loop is CASSGQPNSGANVLTF. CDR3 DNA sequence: TGTGCCAGCTCAGGACAGCCTAACTCTGGGGCCAACGTCCTGACTTTC. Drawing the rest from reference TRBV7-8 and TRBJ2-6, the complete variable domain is GAGVSQSPRYKVAKRGQDVALRCDPISGHVSLFWYQQALGQGPEFLTYFQNEAQLDKSGLPSDRFFAERPEGSVSTLKIQRTQQEDSAVYLCASSGQPNSGANVLTFGAGSRLTVL.

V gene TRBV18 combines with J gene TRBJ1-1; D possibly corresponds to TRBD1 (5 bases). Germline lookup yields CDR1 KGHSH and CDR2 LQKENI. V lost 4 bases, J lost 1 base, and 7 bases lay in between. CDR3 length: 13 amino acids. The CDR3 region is CASSQTGNTEAFF. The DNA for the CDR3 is TGTGCCAGCTCACAAACAGGGAACACTGAAGCTTTCTTT.

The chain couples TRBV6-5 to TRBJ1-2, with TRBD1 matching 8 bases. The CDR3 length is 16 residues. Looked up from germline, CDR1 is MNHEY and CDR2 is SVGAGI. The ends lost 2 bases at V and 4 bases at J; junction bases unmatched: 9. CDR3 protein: CASSYGQGASAYGYTF. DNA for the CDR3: TGTGCCAGCAGTTACGGGCAGGGGGCATCGGCCTATGGCTACACCTTC.

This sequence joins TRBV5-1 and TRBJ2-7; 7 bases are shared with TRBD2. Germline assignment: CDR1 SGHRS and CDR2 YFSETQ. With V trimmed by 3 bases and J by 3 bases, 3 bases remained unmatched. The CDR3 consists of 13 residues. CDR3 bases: TGCGCCAGCAGCTCCTCTAGCGGCTACGAGCAGTACTTC. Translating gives CASSSSSGYEQYF.

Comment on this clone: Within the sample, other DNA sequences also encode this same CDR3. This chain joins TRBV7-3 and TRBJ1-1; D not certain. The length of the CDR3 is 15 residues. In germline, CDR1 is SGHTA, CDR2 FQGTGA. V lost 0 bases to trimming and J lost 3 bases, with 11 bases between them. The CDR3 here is CASSLTGGEDTEAFF. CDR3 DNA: TGTGCCAGCAGCTTAACGGGAGGCGAGGACACTGAAGCTTTCTTT.

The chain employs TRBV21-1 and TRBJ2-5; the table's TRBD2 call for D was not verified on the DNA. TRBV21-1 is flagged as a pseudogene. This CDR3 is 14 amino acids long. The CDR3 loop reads CASSKGERQETQYF. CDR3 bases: TGTGCCAGCAGCAAAGGGGAGCGACAAGAGACCCAGTACTTC.

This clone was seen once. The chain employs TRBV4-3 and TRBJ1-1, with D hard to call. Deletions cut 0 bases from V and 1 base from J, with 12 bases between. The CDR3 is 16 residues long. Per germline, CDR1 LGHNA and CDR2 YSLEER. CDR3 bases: TGCGCCAGCAGCCAAGATCTGGGCAGAGAGAACACTGAAGCTTTCTTT. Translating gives CASSQDLGRENTEAFF.

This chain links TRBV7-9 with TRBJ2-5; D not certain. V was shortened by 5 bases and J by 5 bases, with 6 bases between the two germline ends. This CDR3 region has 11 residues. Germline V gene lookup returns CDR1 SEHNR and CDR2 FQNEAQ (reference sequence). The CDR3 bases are TGTGCCAGCAGCCCGCGGGAGACCCAGTACTTC. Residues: CASSPRETQYF.

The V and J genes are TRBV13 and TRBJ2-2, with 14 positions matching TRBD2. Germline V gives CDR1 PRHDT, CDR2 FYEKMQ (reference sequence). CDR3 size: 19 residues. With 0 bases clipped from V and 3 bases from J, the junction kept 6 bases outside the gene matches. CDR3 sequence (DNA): TGTGCCAGCAGCTTAGGCGGAGGGGGACTAGCGGGAGACACCGGGGAGCTGTTTTTT. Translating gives CASSLGGGGLAGDTGELFF.

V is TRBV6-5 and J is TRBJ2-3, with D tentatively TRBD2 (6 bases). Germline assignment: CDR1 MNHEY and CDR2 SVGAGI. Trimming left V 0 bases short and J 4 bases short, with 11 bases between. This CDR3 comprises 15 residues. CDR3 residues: CASSYSGGAPDTQYF. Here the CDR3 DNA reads TGTGCCAGCAGTTACTCCGGAGGGGCCCCAGATACGCAGTATTTT.

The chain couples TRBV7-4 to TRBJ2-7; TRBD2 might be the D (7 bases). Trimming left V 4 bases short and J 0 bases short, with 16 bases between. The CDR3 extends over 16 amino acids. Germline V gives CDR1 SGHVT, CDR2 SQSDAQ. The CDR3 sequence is CASSYPQGGGSYEQYF. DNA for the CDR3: TGTGCCAGCAGCTATCCACAGGGAGGGGGCTCCTACGAGCAGTACTTC.

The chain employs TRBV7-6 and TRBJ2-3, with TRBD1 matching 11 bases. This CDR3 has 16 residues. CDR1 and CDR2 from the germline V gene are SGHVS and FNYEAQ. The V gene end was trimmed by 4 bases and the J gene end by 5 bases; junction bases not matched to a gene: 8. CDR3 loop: CASSSVPDRGRDTQYF. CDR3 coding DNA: TGTGCCAGCAGCTCCGTCCCGGACAGGGGGCGAGATACGCAGTATTTT.

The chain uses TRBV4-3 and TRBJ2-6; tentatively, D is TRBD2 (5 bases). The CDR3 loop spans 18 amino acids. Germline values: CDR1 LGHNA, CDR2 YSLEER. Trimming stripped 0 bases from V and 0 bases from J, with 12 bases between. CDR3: CASSQEYGVSSGANVLTF. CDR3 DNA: TGCGCCAGCAGCCAAGAATACGGGGTCTCCTCTGGGGCCAACGTCCTGACTTTC.

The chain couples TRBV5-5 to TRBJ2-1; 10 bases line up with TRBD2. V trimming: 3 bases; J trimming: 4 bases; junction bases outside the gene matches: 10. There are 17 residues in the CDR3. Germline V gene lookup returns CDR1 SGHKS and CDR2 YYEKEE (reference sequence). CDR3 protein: CASSWSPSGGSYNEQFF. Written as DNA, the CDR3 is TGTGCCAGCAGCTGGTCCCCTAGCGGGGGCTCGTACAATGAGCAGTTCTTC.

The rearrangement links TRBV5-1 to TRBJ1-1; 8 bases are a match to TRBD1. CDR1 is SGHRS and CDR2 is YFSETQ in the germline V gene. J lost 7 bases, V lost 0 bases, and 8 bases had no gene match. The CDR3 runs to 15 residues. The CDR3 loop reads CASSLGGAGGVEAFF. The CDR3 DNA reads TGCGCCAGCAGCTTGGGGGGGGCAGGGGGCGTTGAAGCTTTCTTT.

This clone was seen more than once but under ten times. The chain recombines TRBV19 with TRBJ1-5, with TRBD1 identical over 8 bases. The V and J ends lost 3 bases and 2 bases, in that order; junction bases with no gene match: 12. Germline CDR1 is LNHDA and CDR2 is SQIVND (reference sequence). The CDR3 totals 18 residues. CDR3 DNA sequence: TGTGCCAGTAGTATTCGTGGACAGGGATGGAATGGCAATCAGCCCCAGCATTTT. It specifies CASSIRGQGWNGNQPQHF. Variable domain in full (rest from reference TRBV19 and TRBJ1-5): DGGITQSPKYLFRKEGQNVTLSCEQNLNHDAMYWYRQDPGQGLRLIYYSQIVNDFQKGDIAEGYSVSREKKESFPLTVTSAQKNPTAFYLCASSIRGQGWNGNQPQHFGDGTRLSIL.

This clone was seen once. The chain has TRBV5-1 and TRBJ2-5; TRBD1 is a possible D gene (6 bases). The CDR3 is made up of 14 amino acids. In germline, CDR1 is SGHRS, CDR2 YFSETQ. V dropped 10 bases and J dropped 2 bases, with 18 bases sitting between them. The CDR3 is CASGEQGRQETQYF. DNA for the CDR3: TGCGCCTCCGGTGAACAGGGAAGGCAAGAGACCCAGTACTTC.

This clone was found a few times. DNA of the CDR3: TGTGCCAGCAGTTTCAGCAGGGAAAATTACGAGCAGTACTTC. Its protein product is CASSFSRENYEQYF. This chain joins TRBV27 and TRBJ2-7; D perhaps matches TRBD1 (5 bases). The germline V gene has CDR1 MNHEY and CDR2 SMNVEV (reference sequence). The CDR3 totals 14 residues. Trimming took off 3 bases at V and 4 bases at J, with 13 bases between the two ends.

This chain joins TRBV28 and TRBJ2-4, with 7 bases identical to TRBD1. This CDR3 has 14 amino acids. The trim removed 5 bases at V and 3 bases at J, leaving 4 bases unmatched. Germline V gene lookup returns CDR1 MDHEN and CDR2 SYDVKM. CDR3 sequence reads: CASSPRDSKNIQYF. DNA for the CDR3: TGTGCCAGCAGTCCCCGGGACAGCAAAAACATTCAGTACTTC.

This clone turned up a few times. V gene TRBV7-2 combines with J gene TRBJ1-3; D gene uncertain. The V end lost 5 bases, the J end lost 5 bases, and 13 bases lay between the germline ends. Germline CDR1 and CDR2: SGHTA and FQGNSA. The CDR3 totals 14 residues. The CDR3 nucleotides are TGTGCCAGCAGCCCTAGTCCGACGAGAAACACCATATATTTT. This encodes CASSPSPTRNTIYF.

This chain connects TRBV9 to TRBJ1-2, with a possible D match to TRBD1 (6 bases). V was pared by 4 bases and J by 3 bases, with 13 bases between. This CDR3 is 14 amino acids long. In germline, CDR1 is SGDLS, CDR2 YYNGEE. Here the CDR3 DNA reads TGTGCCAGCAGCCCCCGACAGGCCCACTATGGCTACACCTTC. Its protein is CASSPRQAHYGYTF.